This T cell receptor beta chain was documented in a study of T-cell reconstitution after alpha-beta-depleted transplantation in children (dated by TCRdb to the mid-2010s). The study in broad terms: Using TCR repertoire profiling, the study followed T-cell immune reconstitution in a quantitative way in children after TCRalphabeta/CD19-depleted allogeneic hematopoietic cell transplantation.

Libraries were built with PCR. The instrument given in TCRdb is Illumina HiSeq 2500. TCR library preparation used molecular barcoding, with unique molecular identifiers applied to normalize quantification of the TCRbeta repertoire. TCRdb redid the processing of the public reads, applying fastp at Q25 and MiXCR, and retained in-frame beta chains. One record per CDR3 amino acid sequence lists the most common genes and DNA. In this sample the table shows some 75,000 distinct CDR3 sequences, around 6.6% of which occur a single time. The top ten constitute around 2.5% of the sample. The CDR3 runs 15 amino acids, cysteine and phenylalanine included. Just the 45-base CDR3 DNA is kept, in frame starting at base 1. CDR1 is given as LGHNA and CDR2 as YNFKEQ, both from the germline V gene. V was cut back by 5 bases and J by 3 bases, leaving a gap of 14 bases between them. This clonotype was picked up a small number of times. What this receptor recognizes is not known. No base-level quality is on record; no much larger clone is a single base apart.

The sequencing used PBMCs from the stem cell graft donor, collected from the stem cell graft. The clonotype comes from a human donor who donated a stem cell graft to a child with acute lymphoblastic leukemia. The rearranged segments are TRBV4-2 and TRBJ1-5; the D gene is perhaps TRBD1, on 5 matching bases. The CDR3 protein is CASSSVGGNNQPQHF. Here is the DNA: TGTGCCAGCAGCTCAGTGGGGGGGAACAATCAGCCCCAGCATTTT.